These T cell receptor beta chains were read from a single sample in a study of OX40 agonist ivuxolimab in advanced cancers. The assay was immunoSEQ multiplex PCR, and TCRdb's table has in-frame clones only and misses some. The sample comprises more than 65,000 clones, around 90% of which are singletons, and more than 0.85% rests with the top ten. The specimen comprised CD4+ or CD8+ T cells sorted from blood, sampled in a trial of the OX40 agonist ivuxolimab. The origin of the receptors is an adult with an advanced solid tumor such as melanoma, head and neck, liver or kidney cancer. Both conserved end residues are part of each CDR3. A D gene is named only where the DNA matches it firmly. Clone size is not always given. Where it is, it says once, few, many or a class for expanded clones.

d_call	v_call	j_call	clone_size	cdr3_aa	cdr3_nt
-	TRBV11-3	TRBJ2-7	-	CASSLDRSYEQYF	TGTGCCAGCAGCTTAGATCGAAGTTACGAGCAGTACTTC
-	TRBV18	TRBJ1-1	-	CASSQNGWDTEAFF	TGTGCCAGCTCACAAAACGGTTGGGACACTGAAGCTTTCTTT
TRBD1	TRBV19	TRBJ2-2	-	CATRTGTGDSGELFF	TGTGCCACCAGGACCGGGACAGGAGACTCCGGGGAGCTGTTTTTT
-	TRBV4-1	TRBJ2-3	-	CASSQVGGTDTQYF	TGCGCCAGCAGCCAAGTCGGGGGTACAGATACGCAGTATTTT
-	TRBV29-1	TRBJ2-3	-	CSVERGGNADTQYF	TGCAGCGTTGAAAGGGGGGGGAACGCAGATACGCAGTATTTT
-	TRBV6-1	TRBJ1-5	few	CASTSGGEGQPQHF	TGTGCCAGCACCTCTGGCGGAGAGGGTCAGCCCCAGCATTTT
-	TRBV5-4	TRBJ2-5	-	CASTDRSRETQYF	TGTGCCAGCACGGACCGTAGCAGGGAGACCCAGTACTTC
-	TRBV13	TRBJ2-1	-	CASSYPGTRMGQQFF	TGTGCCAGCAGCTATCCAGGAACAAGGATGGGGCAGCAGTTCTTC
-	TRBV7-2	TRBJ1-1	-	CASSLEGNTEAFF	TGTGCCAGCAGCTTAGAAGGCAACACTGAAGCTTTCTTT
TRBD1	TRBV7-8	TRBJ2-2	-	CASRRQGLNTGELFF	TGTGCCAGCAGACGACAGGGGTTGAACACCGGGGAGCTGTTTTTT
TRBD1	TRBV19	TRBJ2-3	-	CASSLDRGTDTQYF	TGTGCCAGTAGTCTAGACAGGGGCACAGATACGCAGTATTTT
TRBD1	TRBV27	TRBJ1-2	-	CASSLVQGAGGYTF	TGTGCCAGCAGTTTGGTACAGGGGGCGGGTGGCTACACCTTC
-	TRBV7-2	TRBJ2-7	-	CASSLSGPSSYEQYF	TGTGCCAGCAGCTTAAGCGGCCCGAGCTCCTACGAGCAGTACTTC
-	TRBV2	TRBJ2-3	-	CASGEATFTDTQYF	TGTGCCAGCGGAGAGGCTACCTTCACAGATACGCAGTATTTT
-	TRBV5-1	TRBJ2-5	-	CASSSGPQETQYF	TGCGCCAGCAGCTCGGGTCCGCAAGAGACCCAGTACTTC
-	TRBV9	TRBJ2-5	-	CASSVEGEETQYF	TGTGCCAGCAGCGTTGAGGGGGAAGAGACCCAGTACTTC
-	TRBV6-5	TRBJ1-1	-	CASSKTGSTEAFF	TGTGCCAGCAGTAAGACAGGATCCACTGAAGCTTTCTTT
-	TRBV6-1	TRBJ2-3	-	CASKKPGTADTQYF	TGTGCCAGCAAAAAGCCAGGAACTGCAGATACGCAGTATTTT
TRBD2	TRBV5-1	TRBJ2-5	-	CASSGWSGLAGGRQETQYF	TGCGCCAGCAGCGGATGGTCGGGACTAGCGGGGGGGCGGCAAGAGACCCAGTACTTC
-	TRBV4-2	TRBJ2-7	-	CASSQDHDGAVYEQYF	TGTGCCAGCAGCCAAGATCATGATGGAGCAGTCTACGAGCAGTACTTC
TRBD1	TRBV10-3	TRBJ2-2	-	CAIRKTGSNTGELFF	TGTGCCATCAGGAAGACAGGGTCCAACACCGGGGAGCTGTTTTTT
TRBD1	TRBV11-2	TRBJ2-4	-	CASSLGQGGIAKNIQYF	TGTGCCAGCAGCTTGGGACAGGGGGGGATAGCCAAAAACATTCAGTACTTC
TRBD1	TRBV12-5	TRBJ1-1	-	CASGSIWTGPINTEAFF	TGTGCTAGTGGTTCCATCTGGACAGGGCCCATTAACACTGAAGCTTTCTTT
-	TRBV18	TRBJ1-1	-	CASSPPVGVNTEAFF	TGTGCCAGCTCACCACCGGTAGGGGTAAACACTGAAGCTTTCTTT
-	TRBV30	TRBJ1-1	-	CAWIRVSASEAFF	TGTGCCTGGATCAGGGTATCTGCGAGTGAAGCTTTCTTT
-	TRBV9	TRBJ2-3	-	CASSVGTSTDTQYF	TGTGCCAGCAGCGTAGGGACTAGCACAGATACGCAGTATTTT
TRBD1	TRBV4-1	TRBJ1-2	-	CASSQGGQAVYGYTF	TGCGCCAGCAGCCAAGGGGGACAGGCCGTATATGGCTACACCTTC
-	TRBV7-2	TRBJ1-4	once	CASSLGQAPNEKLFF	TGTGCCAGCAGCTTAGGGCAGGCTCCAAATGAAAAACTGTTTTTT
TRBD2	TRBV5-1	TRBJ2-5	-	CASSTGLASETQYF	TGCGCCAGCAGCACCGGACTAGCATCAGAGACCCAGTACTTC
TRBD2	TRBV5-1	TRBJ2-7	-	CASSLPGLAGGYEQYF	TGCGCCAGCAGCTTGCCGGGACTAGCGGGGGGATACGAGCAGTACTTC
-	TRBV9	TRBJ1-1	-	CASSSRRDTEAFF	TGTGCCAGCAGCTCACGGAGGGACACTGAAGCTTTCTTT
-	TRBV6-5	TRBJ2-1	-	CASRLGGRNEQFF	TGTGCCAGCAGGCTGGGGGGTCGGAATGAGCAGTTCTTC
TRBD1	TRBV7-9	TRBJ1-1	-	CASSPTGGQGNTEAFF	TGTGCCAGCAGCCCTACCGGGGGACAGGGTAACACTGAAGCTTTCTTT
TRBD1	TRBV6-6	TRBJ1-1	-	CASSYPGTVRNTEAFF	TGTGCCAGCAGTTACCCTGGGACAGTTCGGAACACTGAAGCTTTCTTT
-	TRBV19	TRBJ2-2	-	CASKSAGNTGELFF	TGTGCCAGTAAGTCGGCTGGGAACACCGGGGAGCTGTTTTTT
-	TRBV28	TRBJ1-5	-	CASSPPPGHRSNQPQHF	TGTGCCAGCAGTCCTCCCCCGGGACACCGTAGCAATCAGCCCCAGCATTTT
TRBD1	TRBV19	TRBJ1-3	-	CASSRQGPTNTIYF	TGTGCCAGTAGTAGACAGGGGCCAACAAACACCATATATTTT
-	TRBV9	TRBJ1-2	-	CASARDGSANYGYTF	TGTGCCAGCGCCCGGGACGGATCAGCTAACTATGGCTACACCTTC
-	TRBV11-3	TRBJ2-2	-	CASSFIWVLGSGELFF	TGTGCCAGCAGCTTCATCTGGGTATTGGGGTCCGGGGAGCTGTTTTTT